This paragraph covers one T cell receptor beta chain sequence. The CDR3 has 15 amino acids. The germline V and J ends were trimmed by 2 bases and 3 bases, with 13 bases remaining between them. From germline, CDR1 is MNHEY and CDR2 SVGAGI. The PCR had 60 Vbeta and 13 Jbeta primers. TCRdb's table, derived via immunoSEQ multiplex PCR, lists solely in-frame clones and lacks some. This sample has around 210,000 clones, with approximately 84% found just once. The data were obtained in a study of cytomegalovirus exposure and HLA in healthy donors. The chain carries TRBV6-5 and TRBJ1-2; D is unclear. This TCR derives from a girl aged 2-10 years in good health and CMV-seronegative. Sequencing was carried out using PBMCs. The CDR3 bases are TGTGCCAGCAGTTACGTCCGGGGTTCCCACTATGGCTACACCTTC. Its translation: CASSYVRGSHYGYTF.